Listed here are 21 T cell receptor beta chains from one sample, sequenced in a study of blood T cells in healthy people across ages (dated by TCRdb to the mid-2010s). To prepare the library, 5' RACE was applied. The sample was run on an Illumina HiSeq 2500. The second PCR ran for roughly 6 to 11 cycles and used a J-beta primer mix along with a sample-barcoded 5' primer. TCRdb reprocessing: public reads trimmed at Q25 with fastp, clones called with MiXCR, in-frame beta chains kept. A single entry per CDR3 protein holds the most common genes and DNA from its merged rows. For this sample there are about 1.8 million distinct CDR3 sequences; about 50% appear just once. The ten largest clones take up less than 2.5% of the sample. Sequences were obtained from blood. All receptors derive from a woman between 35 and 50 years old in good health.

V and J are TRBV24-1 and TRBJ2-3; D is perhaps TRBD1 or TRBD2 (6 bases each). Looked up from germline, CDR1 is KGHDR and CDR2 is SFDVKD. V was cut by 3 bases and J by 3 bases, with 9 bases left in between. There are 14 residues in the CDR3. The CDR3 DNA is TGTGCCACCAGTGATGGGGGGCAGACAGATACGCAGTATTTT. Protein: CATSDGGQTDTQYF.

This sequence joins TRBV28 and TRBJ2-6; no clear D. The germline V and J ends were trimmed by 7 bases and 0 bases, with 19 bases remaining between them. This CDR3 has 18 residues. CDR1 and CDR2 (germline): MDHEN, SYDVKM. The CDR3 sequence: CASKTRLGMVSGANVLTF. As DNA, the CDR3 is TGTGCCAGCAAAACTCGGTTAGGGATGGTCTCTGGGGCCAACGTCCTGACTTTC.

V usage is TRBV10-3 and J usage is TRBJ2-5; D unclear. The CDR3 consists of 14 residues. Germline assignment: CDR1 ENHRY and CDR2 SYGVKD. The germline V and J ends were trimmed by 2 bases and 4 bases, with 11 bases remaining between them. The CDR3 loop reads CAISEDGRGETQYF. The CDR3 region has the DNA TGTGCCATCAGTGAGGATGGCCGCGGAGAGACCCAGTACTTC.

This chain joins TRBV20-1 and TRBJ2-5; TRBD2 aligns across 13 bases. After removal of 5 bases from V and 5 bases from J, the junction contained 8 bases not matched to a gene. The germline V gene has CDR1 DFQATT and CDR2 SNEGSKA (reference sequence). This CDR3 has 15 residues. Here the CDR3 reads CSAGLAGAFKETQYF. CDR3 nucleotides: TGCAGTGCTGGACTAGCGGGGGCGTTCAAGGAGACCCAGTACTTC.

This clonotype occurred a few times. This sequence joins TRBV4-2 and TRBJ2-3; D is unresolved. V was trimmed by 2 bases and J by 6 bases, leaving 9 bases between them. CDR1 and CDR2 (germline): LGHNA, YNFKEQ. The CDR3 covers 13 residues. The CDR3 bases are TGTGCCAGCAGCCAACTCGGTGGGGATACGCAGTATTTT. Its translation is CASSQLGGDTQYF.

The sample holds a few counts of this clonotype. The chain combines TRBV6-2 or TRBV6-3 with TRBJ2-7; TRBD2 matches 9 bases. This CDR3 spans 14 amino acids. Germline trimming cut 11 bases from V and 3 bases from J; bases unmatched to any gene: 11. The germline CDR1 and CDR2 sequences are MNHEY and SVGEGT. CDR3 sequence: CAAGEAGGLYEQYF. CDR3 sequence (DNA): TGTGCCGCGGGGGAAGCGGGGGGCCTCTACGAGCAGTACTTC.

V gene TRBV6-6 combines with J gene TRBJ1-5, with 10 nucleotides matching TRBD1. Trimming at V came to 2 bases and at J to 6 bases, leaving 10 bases not matched to a gene. The CDR3 has 17 residues. Germline CDR1 reads MNHNY; CDR2 reads SVGAGI (reference sequence). CDR3 in amino acids: CASSYETGGFKSQPQHF. In DNA form, the CDR3 reads TGTGCCAGCAGTTACGAGACAGGGGGCTTCAAGAGTCAGCCCCAGCATTTT.

The V and J genes are TRBV27 and TRBJ2-1; TRBD1 might be the D (5 bases). The germline gives CDR1 MNHEY, CDR2 SMNVEV (reference sequence). The CDR3 loop spans 11 amino acids. Trimming removed 7 bases at V and 7 bases at J, with 8 bases between. CDR3: CASISGNEQFF. CDR3 coding DNA: TGTGCCAGCATTTCAGGGAATGAGCAGTTCTTC.

The rearrangement links TRBV28 to TRBJ1-2, with TRBD1 as a possible D gene (5 bases). Germline V gives CDR1 MDHEN, CDR2 SYDVKM. The V end was cut by 6 bases, the J end by 4 bases, with 15 bases between. The CDR3 extends over 14 amino acids. The CDR3 nucleotides are TGTGCCAGCAGACCCCTGCTGGGGACCTATGGCTACACCTTC. This sequence encodes CASRPLLGTYGYTF.

The chain joins TRBV20-1 to TRBJ1-2; 7 bases are shared with TRBD1. The trim removed 4 bases at V and 2 bases at J, leaving 7 bases unmatched. This CDR3 spans 14 amino acids. Germline V lookup: CDR1 DFQATT, CDR2 SNEGSKA (reference sequence). The CDR3 region has the DNA TGCAGTGCTAAGGGACAGCCTGAGAACTATGGCTACACCTTC. Translated, it gives CSAKGQPENYGYTF.

V is TRBV27 and J is TRBJ2-1, with D perhaps matching TRBD1 (8 bases). V shed 1 base and J shed 12 bases, with 19 bases lying between them. Germline CDR1 is MNHEY and CDR2 is SMNVEV (reference sequence). The CDR3 is 15 residues long. The CDR3 reads CASSLWLQGEGGQFF. The CDR3 DNA is TGTGCCAGCAGTTTATGGCTACAGGGGGAGGGTGGGCAGTTCTTC.

V usage is TRBV4-3 and J usage is TRBJ1-5, with a weak D call TRBD1 (6 bases). CDR1 is LGHNA and CDR2 is YSLEER in the germline V gene. The length of the CDR3 is 15 residues. The V and J ends lost 0 bases and 6 bases respectively, with 12 bases between them. This CDR3 is CASSQDRGAGQPQHF. In DNA, the CDR3 is TGCGCCAGCAGCCAAGATCGGGGGGCCGGTCAGCCCCAGCATTTT.

The chain couples TRBV5-1 to TRBJ2-3; 8 bases line up with TRBD2. V was clipped by 4 bases and J by 2 bases; unmatched bases: 9. The germline V gene has CDR1 SGHRS and CDR2 YFSETQ. The CDR3 is 16 amino acids. CDR3 residues: CASSRGVAGSTDTQYF. The CDR3 DNA follows: TGCGCCAGCAGCCGCGGGGTAGCGGGATCCACAGATACGCAGTATTTT.

This chain connects TRBV10-1 to TRBJ2-5; no clear D gene. The assigned J gene may be wrong: the sequence end matches TRBJ2-7 better. The CDR3 extends over 13 amino acids. CDR1 is WNHNN, CDR2 SYGVQD, per germline (reference sequence). Here the CDR3 DNA reads TGCGCCAGCAGTGGGGCATCAGGTTACGAGCAGTACTTC. Translation gives CASSGASGYEQYF.

CDR3 bases: TGTGCCAGCAGGGAGAGACAGGGAGGGCAAGAGACCCAGTACTTC. It encodes CASRERQGGQETQYF. The chain couples TRBV7-8 to TRBJ2-5, with D perhaps given as TRBD1 or TRBD2 (7 bases each). Per germline, CDR1 SGHVS and CDR2 FQNEAQ. The CDR3 extends over 15 amino acids. The V gene lost 6 bases and the J gene lost 2 bases, with 16 bases spanning the gap. Based on the CDR3 plus reference TRBV7-8 and TRBJ2-5, the full variable domain is GAGVSQSPRYKVAKRGQDVALRCDPISGHVSLFWYQQALGQGPEFLTYFQNEAQLDKSGLPSDRFFAERPEGSVSTLKIQRTQQEDSAVYLCASRERQGGQETQYFGPGTRLLVL.

This clonotype occurred a few times. The rearrangement links TRBV10-3 to TRBJ2-7; 10 bases fit TRBD2. This CDR3 spans 14 amino acids. The ends lost 5 bases at V and 3 bases at J; junction bases unmatched: 4. CDR1 is ENHRY and CDR2 is SYGVKD in the germline V gene. The DNA for the CDR3 is TGTGCCATCAGTAGGACTAGCGGTTACTACGAGCAGTACTTC. This sequence encodes CAISRTSGYYEQYF.

V is TRBV28 and J is TRBJ2-5; D is ambiguous. The end of the DNA fits TRBJ2-7 better, so the J call may be wrong. Germline loops: CDR1 MDHEN, CDR2 SYDVKM. The CDR3 has 15 residues. CDR3 bases: TGTGCCAGCAGTTTATGGAAGGGCAAAAACTACGAGCAGTACTTC. Translated: CASSLWKGKNYEQYF.

This chain joins TRBV20-1 and TRBJ1-5; 7 bases align to TRBD1. CDR1 DFQATT and CDR2 SNEGSKA come from the germline V gene (reference sequence). This CDR3 contains 13 residues. Trimming took 3 bases from V and 7 from J; bases not matched to a gene: 6. The CDR3 reads CSARRGLRQPQHF. The CDR3 coding sequence is TGCAGTGCTAGGAGGGGGCTCCGGCAGCCCCAGCATTTT.

V usage is TRBV20-1 and J usage is TRBJ2-5, with D perhaps matching TRBD2 (6 bases). The germline gives CDR1 DFQATT, CDR2 SNEGSKA (reference sequence). Trimming stripped 0 bases from V and 11 bases from J, with 22 bases between. The CDR3 loop spans 15 amino acids. CDR3 loop: CSAREDREPPREQYF. DNA for the CDR3: TGCAGTGCTAGAGAAGACCGGGAGCCACCTAGGGAGCAGTACTTC.

The chain couples TRBV18 to TRBJ1-6; D possibly corresponds to TRBD1 (5 bases). The CDR3 is 17 residues long. The V and J ends lost 3 bases and 0 bases respectively, with 12 bases between them. Germline lookup yields CDR1 KGHSH and CDR2 LQKENI. CDR3 in DNA: TGTGCCAGCTCACCTAGGACATCGAGCTCCTATAATTCACCCCTCCACTTT. Its protein is CASSPRTSSSYNSPLHF.

This clonotype was picked up one time. The chain employs TRBV27 and TRBJ1-6; D remains unclear. Between the trimmed V and J ends, which lost 5 bases and 0 bases, there was a span of 8 bases. This CDR3 is 15 amino acids long. The germline CDR1 and CDR2 sequences are MNHEY and SMNVEV (reference sequence). The CDR3, as DNA: TGTGCCAGCAGTGCCTACAACTCCTATAATTCACCCCTCCACTTT. Amino acid sequence: CASSAYNSYNSPLHF.